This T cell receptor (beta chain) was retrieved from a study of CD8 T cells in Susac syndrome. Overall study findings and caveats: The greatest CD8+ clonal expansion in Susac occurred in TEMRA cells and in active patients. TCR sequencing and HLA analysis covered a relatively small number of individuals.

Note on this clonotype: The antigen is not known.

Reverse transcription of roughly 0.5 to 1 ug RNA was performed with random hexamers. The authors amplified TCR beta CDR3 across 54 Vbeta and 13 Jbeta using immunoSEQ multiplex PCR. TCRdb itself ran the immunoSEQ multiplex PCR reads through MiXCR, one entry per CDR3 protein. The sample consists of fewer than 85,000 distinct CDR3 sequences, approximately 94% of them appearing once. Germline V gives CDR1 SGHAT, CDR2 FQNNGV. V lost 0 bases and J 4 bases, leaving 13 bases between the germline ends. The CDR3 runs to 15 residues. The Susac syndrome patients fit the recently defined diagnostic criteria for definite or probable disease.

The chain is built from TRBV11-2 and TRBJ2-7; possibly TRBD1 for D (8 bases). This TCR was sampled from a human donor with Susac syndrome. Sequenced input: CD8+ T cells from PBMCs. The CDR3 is CASSLEQGGDYEQYF. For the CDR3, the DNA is TGTGCCAGCAGCTTAGAACAGGGGGGGGATTACGAGCAGTACTTC. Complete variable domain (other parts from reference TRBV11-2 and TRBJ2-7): EAGVAQSPRYKIIEKRQSVAFWCNPISGHATLYWYQQILGQGPKLLIQFQNNGVVDDSQLPKDRFSAERLKGVDSTLKIQPAKLEDSAVYLCASSLEQGGDYEQYFGPGTRLTVT.